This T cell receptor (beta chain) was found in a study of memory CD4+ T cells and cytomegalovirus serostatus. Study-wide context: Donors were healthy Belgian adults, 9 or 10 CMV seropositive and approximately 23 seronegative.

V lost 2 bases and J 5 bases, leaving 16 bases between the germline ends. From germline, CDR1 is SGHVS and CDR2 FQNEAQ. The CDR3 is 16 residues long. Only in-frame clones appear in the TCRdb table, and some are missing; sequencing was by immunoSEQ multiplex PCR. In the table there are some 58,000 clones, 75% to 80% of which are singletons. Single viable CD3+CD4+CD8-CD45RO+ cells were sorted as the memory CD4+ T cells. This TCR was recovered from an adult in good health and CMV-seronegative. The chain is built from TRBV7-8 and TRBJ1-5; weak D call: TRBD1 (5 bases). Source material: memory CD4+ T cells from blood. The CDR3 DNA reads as TGTGCCAGCAGCTTACGAAGGACGACAGCGGATCAGCCCCAGCATTTT. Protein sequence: CASSLRRTTADQPQHF.